Here is one T cell receptor beta chain with its context. CD8 memory was a combination that joined CD45RO+ cells with CCR7-negative CD45RA+ TemRA cells. An even split of each subset's genomic DNA across several immunoSEQ plates was performed. Profiled with immunoSEQ multiplex PCR; TCRdb holds only in-frame clones, not every one. The sample gives fewer than 350,000 clones, around 87% of which show up once; about a sixth is in the top ten. This sample is part of a study of shared clonotypes between healthy human individuals. The wider study: Researchers drew samples from a couple of women and a few men aged 18 to 49. Per-donor plates numbered three CD4 naive, three CD4 memory, two CD8 naive and one CD8 memory.

This sequence was found in a man aged 18-30 years in good health. What was sequenced was memory CD8+ T cells sorted from blood. Subset meaning: CD45RO+ cells pooled with CCR7-negative TemRA cells.

The CDR3 DNA reads as TGCGCCAGCAGCCAAGGACTTACAGGGCGGCAGTACTTC. This codes for CASSQGLTGRQYF. V usage is TRBV4-1 and J usage is TRBJ2-7; D perhaps matches TRBD1 (6 bases). Germline loops: CDR1 MGHRA, CDR2 YSYEKL. The CDR3 runs to 13 residues. V lost 1 base, J lost 9 bases, and 13 bases lay in between.